This T cell receptor (beta chain) was identified in a study of technical replicates of blood from a handful of donors. From germline, CDR1 is SGHRS and CDR2 YFSETQ. This CDR3 has 13 amino acids. The ends were cut back, 0 bases at V and 6 bases at J, with 8 bases in the middle. Data came from immunoSEQ multiplex PCR; TCRdb stores just in-frame clones and leaves some out. This sample has approximately 85,000 clones, with under 95% found just once. The chain links TRBV5-1 to TRBJ2-3; D is uncertain. Sequencing input: T cells isolated from PBMCs. This clonotype was obtained from a human donor in good health. The CDR3 DNA follows: TGCGCCAGCAGCTTGGGAGGCCTGGATACGCAGTATTTT. Translating it yields CASSLGGLDTQYF.